The entry below gives a single TCR beta chain sequence along with its context. Its antigen specificity is not known. Compared with germline, one end of the junction differs, possibly owing to a read error. Library construction relied on 5' RACE. A second about 7 to 12 cycle PCR used a sample-barcoded 5' primer and a J-beta primer mix. A unique molecular identifier was introduced onto each TCR beta cDNA molecule by a template-switch 5' adaptor carrying 12 random nucleotides. At least 3 million CDR3-containing paired-end reads were obtained from each sample. First-strand cDNA was synthesized from all RNA with the Mint cDNA synthesis kit, primed by a TRBC-specific oligonucleotide. After uracil-DNA glycosylase treatment, a first 18-cycle PCR used universal primers M1SS and BC2_uni_R on all cDNA. As for the authors' bioinformatics: For normalization, 1 million high-quality reads were randomly selected from each sample, with every read carrying a distinct molecular identifier. Instead of being binned into consensus sequences, reads with shared molecular identifiers were discarded. MiTCR, set to a Q25 quality threshold and the strictest error-elimination algorithm, was used for CDR3 identification, clonotype clustering and error correction. A nonparametric unseen species model using Euler transformation provided a lower-bound estimate of total TCR beta diversity. TCRdb took the public reads, trimmed them with fastp at Q25, ran MiXCR for clone calling and kept in-frame beta chains. Records with the same CDR3 protein are collapsed into one entry carrying the most frequent genes and DNA. TCRdb's processing, not the study's, gives the V and J calls here. Across this sample there are some 1.8 million distinct CDR3 sequences, with 39% seen only once. The ten largest clones represent around 23% of the sample.

This record belongs to a study of blood T cells in healthy people across ages (dated by TCRdb to between 2014 and 2016). For context, the study as a whole: In model experiments, template switching captured roughly one uniquely barcoded TCR beta cDNA molecule for every two T cells. Age-related changes in TCR beta repertoire diversity were measured in the study by deep sequencing normalized with unique cDNA molecular identifiers. Using the same blood draw, the study looked at two additional independent replicas of 1 million unique cDNA reads for two donors, one aged 18 to 30 and the other aged 80 or older. The donors were split into four age groups: young (average approximately 16 years), middle-aged (about 40), aged (roughly 65) and long-lived (about 74). Donors of different ages were randomly distributed across sequencing lanes to avoid experimental bias. The research as a whole found: Conclusive comparison of naive and antigen-experienced compartments was prevented by the profiling of bulk unsorted PBMCs. Observed TCR beta diversity per million T cells fell roughly linearly with age, and a significant reduction was already apparent by age around 40. Compared with the aged group, the long-lived group had more naive CD4+ T cells, fewer expanded clones and increased TCR diversity, a pattern suggesting age selection. Estimates of total diversity based on one million sequenced T cells were regarded as lower bounds and as underestimates. Observed TCR beta diversity correlated strongly with the percentage of naive T cells measured by flow cytometry. The CMV infection status of donors was not known, potentially confounding age-related changes in expanded clonotypes.

Systemically healthy Caucasian individuals from Russia, 39 in total and aged about 6 to 95 years, were included as donors. Each donor gave 9 to 10 milliliters of peripheral blood, collected into EDTA-treated Vacutainer tubes. Ficoll-Paque density-gradient centrifugation was used to isolate PBMCs, with at least 6 million per sample. Total RNA was extracted from PBMCs with Trizol reagent, with at least 5.5 micrograms obtained per sample. Naive CD45RAhigh/CD27high T cell percentages were measured by flow cytometry on a PBMC aliquot from every donor. The cysteine opens and the phenylalanine closes a CDR3 of 15 amino acids. The sequence is cut down to CDR3 DNA, 45 bases in frame from base 1. The germline V gene yields SGHTA for CDR1 and FQGNSA for CDR2.

Sequenced sample: blood. The receptor was isolated from a human donor in good health. The chain employs TRBV7-2 and TRBJ1-4; 9 bases in the middle match TRBD1. The nucleotide sequence reads as follows: TGTGCCAGCAGAAGGGACAGGGCGACTAGTGAAAAACTGTTTTTT. This codes for CASRRDRATSEKLFF.